In its sample, the clone carrying this T cell receptor beta chain was seen a few times. Its target is not known. This sample was included in a study of response to subunit inactivated influenza vaccine. Study-level results: There was a suggestion from the authors that each seasonal influenza vaccination recruits few new T cells.

This CDR3 is 17 amino acids long. Germline V gene sequence: CDR1 SQVTM, CDR2 ANQGSEA. V lost 0 bases and J lost 3, with 20 bases in between. TCRdb used MiXCR to reprocess the RT-PCR reads, holding one entry per CDR3 protein. Here the sample spans approximately 520,000 distinct CDR3 sequences, roughly 23% being singletons. This sequence joins TRBV29-1 and TRBJ2-5; perhaps D is TRBD1 or TRBD2 (5 bases each). The sample consisted of CD4+ T cells sorted from PBMCs, taken around 5 days after vaccination. The receptor comes from a man between 50 and 59 years old who received an inactivated influenza vaccine. The CDR3 bases are TGCAGCGTTGAAGATCGGGGTAGAGGGGACGCAAAAGAGACCCAGTACTTC. This codes for CSVEDRGRGDAKETQYF.